Detailed here is one T cell receptor beta chain. Its antigen is unknown. Base quality data are lacking; no much larger clone is found one base away. The CDR3, cysteine through phenylalanine, is 14 amino acids long. Left in the record is the CDR3 DNA by itself, 42 bases read in frame from the first base. The trim is 2 bases for V and 0 bases for J, with a gap of 8 bases between the germline ends. The CDR1 and CDR2 encoded by the germline V gene (reference sequence) are GTSNPN and SVGIG. This sample stems from a study of CD8 T cells in Susac syndrome (dated 2019 in TCRdb). A note on the overall study: Whether CD8+ T cell activation and differentiation in Susac syndrome was antigen driven was tested using repertoire sequencing.

RNA was extracted using the RNeasy kit, and about 0.45 to 1 ug of the RNA was reverse transcribed with random hexamers. The immunoSEQ multiplex PCR assay, which covers 54 Vbeta and 13 Jbeta segments, was used to amplify TCR beta CDR3 regions. To correct PCR amplification bias, a synthetic template baseline was used for both primer optimization and computational correction. Per the source publication's procedure: Reads were annotated to V, D and J genes according to IMGT and were analyzed with immunoSEQ Analyzer, with only productive sequences retained. Clonality was computed as one minus Shannon entropy normalized by log2 of the number of productive unique sequences. For each patient and control, public and private clones were evaluated within the 100 most prevalent clones. A clone was defined as Susac-specific if it was absent from the healthy and MS cohorts, from some 1,100 published viral clones and from other ImmuneACCESS disease sequences. Starting from the raw public reads, TCRdb applied fastp trimming at Q25, assembled clones with MiXCR and retained in-frame beta chains. Merged by CDR3 protein, the rows form single entries marked with the most common genes and DNA. The V and J calls follow TCRdb's processing rather than the paper's. The sample includes some 200,000 distinct CDR3 sequences, with about 95% observed a single time. The ten most abundant clones make up less than 0.12% of the sample.

Peripheral blood CD8+ and CD4+ T cells from healthy donors, Susac syndrome patients and multiple sclerosis patients were profiled using high-throughput TCR beta sequencing. Healthy donors were age- and sex-matched controls. Bulk CD8+ and CD4+ T cells were purified by magnetic negative isolation, whereas CD8+ TEMRA cells were enriched by FACS. Blood was collected in EDTA tubes and processed within 24 hours, with PBMCs isolated through density gradient centrifugation. PBMCs intended for TCR sequencing were frozen in liquid nitrogen and were later thawed in a 37 degrees C water bath. The sorted or isolated CD4+, CD8+ and CD8+ TEMRA cells had a purity of 90% or higher. What the work shows at the level of the full study, not this receptor alone: The TCR sequencing and HLA analysis was acknowledged to have included a relatively small number of individuals.

The sequence came from a human donor in good health. Sample: CD4+ T cells from PBMCs. This chain joins TRBV30 to TRBJ1-5, with the identity of the D gene unclear. This receptor has the CDR3 CAWSSWGSNQPQHF. The nucleotide sequence reads as follows: TGTGCCTGGAGTTCGTGGGGTAGCAATCAGCCCCAGCATTTT.